The present TCR beta chain was sequenced within a study of T cell responses to AZD1222 COVID-19 vaccine. Study details: Pooled samples include second doses given at about 4 or 12 weeks. Regarding the study as a whole: Among the donors, most were white British and more were female, and clonal diversity was possibly underestimated. Per reports, nearly half of all spike-specific TCRs target regions that are unmutated in variants. Repertoires in all cases were sampled only once the peak T cell response had passed.

There are 13 residues in the CDR3. V was trimmed by 3 bases and J by 5 bases, leaving 12 bases between them. CDR1 is GTSNPN and CDR2 is SVGIG in the germline V gene (reference sequence). Clones were read by immunoSEQ multiplex PCR, and TCRdb kept only the in-frame ones, dropping some. Of fewer than 150,000 clones detected, 85% to 95% appear once; the ten largest clones hold approximately 5%. In regard to this clone: What it binds is unknown.

V usage is TRBV30 and J usage is TRBJ2-3; D unclear. The receptor's source is an adult in good health. The sequencing used peripheral blood, collected on day 0 of AZD1222 vaccination. The CDR3 sequence: CAWSPMGIDTQYF. CDR3 DNA: TGTGCCTGGAGCCCTATGGGGATAGATACGCAGTATTTT.